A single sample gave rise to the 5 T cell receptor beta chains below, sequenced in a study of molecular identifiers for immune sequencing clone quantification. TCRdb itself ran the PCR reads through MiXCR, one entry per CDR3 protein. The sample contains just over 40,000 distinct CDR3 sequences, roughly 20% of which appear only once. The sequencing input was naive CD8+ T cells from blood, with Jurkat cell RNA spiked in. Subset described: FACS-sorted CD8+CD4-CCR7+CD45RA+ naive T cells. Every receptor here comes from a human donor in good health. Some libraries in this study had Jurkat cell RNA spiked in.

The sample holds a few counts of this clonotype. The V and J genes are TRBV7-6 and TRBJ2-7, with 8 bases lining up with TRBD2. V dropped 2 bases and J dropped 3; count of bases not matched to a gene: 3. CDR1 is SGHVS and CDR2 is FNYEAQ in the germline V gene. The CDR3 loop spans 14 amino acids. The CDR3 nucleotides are TGTGCCAGCAGCTTAACGGGGGGGGGCTACGAGCAGTACTTC. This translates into CASSLTGGGYEQYF.

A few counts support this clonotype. The CDR3 sequence is CASNTGVGSPLHF. In DNA form, the CDR3 reads TGTGCCAGCAACACAGGGGTAGGTTCACCCCTCCACTTT. V usage is TRBV28 and J usage is TRBJ1-6, with 7 bases lining up with TRBD1. There are 13 residues in the CDR3. The V and J ends lost 7 bases and 9 bases, in that order; junction bases with no gene match: 6. Germline CDR1 MDHEN, CDR2 SYDVKM.

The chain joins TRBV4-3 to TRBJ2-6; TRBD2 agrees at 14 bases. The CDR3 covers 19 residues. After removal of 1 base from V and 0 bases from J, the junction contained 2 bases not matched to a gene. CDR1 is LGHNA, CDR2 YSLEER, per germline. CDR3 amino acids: CASSQGTSGRSSGANVLTF. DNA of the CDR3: TGCGCCAGCAGCCAAGGGACTAGCGGGAGGAGCTCTGGGGCCAACGTCCTGACTTTC.

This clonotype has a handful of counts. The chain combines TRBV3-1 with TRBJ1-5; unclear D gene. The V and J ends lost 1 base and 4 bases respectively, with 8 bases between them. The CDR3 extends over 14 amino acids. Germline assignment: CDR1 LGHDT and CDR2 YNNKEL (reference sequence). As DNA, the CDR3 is TGTGCCAGCAGCCAAGGAACACCTAATCAGCCCCAGCATTTT. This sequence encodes CASSQGTPNQPQHF.

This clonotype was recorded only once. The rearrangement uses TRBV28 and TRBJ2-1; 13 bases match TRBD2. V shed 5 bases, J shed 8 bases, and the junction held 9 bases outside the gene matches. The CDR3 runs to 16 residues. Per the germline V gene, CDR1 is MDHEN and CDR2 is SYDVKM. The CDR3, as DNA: TGTGCCAGCAGTCTCACCGGGACTAGCGGGATCGATGAGCAGTTCTTC. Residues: CASSLTGTSGIDEQFF.